This entry lists 5 T cell receptor beta chains sequenced from one sample in a study of T cell clonotyping in hematopoietic cell transplantation. Regarding time point: recipient sample about 28 days before transplant, after cytoreduction. This table comes from immunoSEQ multiplex PCR, and its TCRdb copy is limited to in-frame clones, with some not included. The data contain about 45,000 clones, roughly 80% of them seen just once; the ten biggest clones take up 4% to 5.5%. Sequencing was performed on peripheral blood mononuclear cells, taken before stem cell transplant. All receptors derive from a man aged 55 to 70 with myelodysplastic syndrome. Some clones in this sample may be carry-over from other donors' samples.

This clone was seen more than once but under ten times. The chain recombines TRBV19 with TRBJ1-6; 9 bases are a match to TRBD1. The V gene end was trimmed by 4 bases and the J gene end by 10 bases; junction bases not matched to a gene: 8. The CDR3 spans 15 residues. Germline V CDR1 and CDR2: LNHDA, SQIVND (reference sequence). The CDR3 is CASSTTRDRVSPLHF. The DNA of the CDR3 is TGTGCCAGTAGTACGACCCGGGACAGGGTCTCACCCCTCCACTTT.

The gene calls are TRBV19 and TRBJ1-1; 9 bases are a match to TRBD1. Germline V gene data show CDR1 as LNHDA and CDR2 as SQIVND (reference sequence). The CDR3 is 13 residues long. Trimming cost V 5 bases and J 8 bases; bases outside gene matches: 6. The CDR3 bases are TGTGCCAGTAGTTCCCGGGACAGGGTCGAAGCTTTCTTT. This translates into CASSSRDRVEAFF. The full variable domain, rest sourced from reference TRBV19 and TRBJ1-1, is DGGITQSPKYLFRKEGQNVTLSCEQNLNHDAMYWYRQDPGQGLRLIYYSQIVNDFQKGDIAEGYSVSREKKESFPLTVTSAQKNPTAFYLCASSSRDRVEAFFGQGTRLTVV.

V gene TRBV5-1 combines with J gene TRBJ2-2; no clear D gene. Germline V gene lookup returns CDR1 SGHRS and CDR2 YFSETQ. V lost 9 bases and J lost 4, with 13 bases in between. The CDR3 loop spans 13 amino acids. CDR3 coding DNA: TGCGCCACCCTGGACGGCGGCACCGGGGAGCTGTTTTTT. Translating gives CATLDGGTGELFF. Using reference TRBV5-1 and TRBJ2-2 for the parts outside the CDR3, the full variable domain is KAGVTQTPRYLIKTRGQQVTLSCSPISGHRSVSWYQQTPGQGLQFLFEYFSETQRNKGNFPGRFSGRQFSNSRSEMNVSTLELGDSALYLCATLDGGTGELFFGEGSRLTVL.

This clone occurred a few times. V usage is TRBV11-2 and J usage is TRBJ1-1, with D maybe TRBD1 (6 bases). The V and J ends lost 4 bases and 1 base respectively, with 10 bases between them. Germline V gene sequence: CDR1 SGHAT, CDR2 FQNNGV. The CDR3 extends over 14 amino acids. CDR3 nucleotide sequence: TGTGCCAGCAGCTGGGAGACAGGGAACACTGAAGCTTTCTTT. This translates into CASSWETGNTEAFF. Full variable domain (outside the CDR3, taken from reference TRBV11-2 and TRBJ1-1): EAGVAQSPRYKIIEKRQSVAFWCNPISGHATLYWYQQILGQGPKLLIQFQNNGVVDDSQLPKDRFSAERLKGVDSTLKIQPAKLEDSAVYLCASSWETGNTEAFFGQGTRLTVV.

About this clone itself: Mismatch with germline at one junction end may stem from a read error. The gene calls are TRBV6-4 and TRBJ2-7; perhaps TRBD1 as D (6 bases). The CDR3 covers 14 residues. Germline CDR1 is MRHNA and CDR2 is SNTAGT. CDR3 bases: TGTGCCAGCAGTTACTCGGACAGCTCCTACGAGCAGTACTTC. It is translated as CASSYSDSSYEQYF.